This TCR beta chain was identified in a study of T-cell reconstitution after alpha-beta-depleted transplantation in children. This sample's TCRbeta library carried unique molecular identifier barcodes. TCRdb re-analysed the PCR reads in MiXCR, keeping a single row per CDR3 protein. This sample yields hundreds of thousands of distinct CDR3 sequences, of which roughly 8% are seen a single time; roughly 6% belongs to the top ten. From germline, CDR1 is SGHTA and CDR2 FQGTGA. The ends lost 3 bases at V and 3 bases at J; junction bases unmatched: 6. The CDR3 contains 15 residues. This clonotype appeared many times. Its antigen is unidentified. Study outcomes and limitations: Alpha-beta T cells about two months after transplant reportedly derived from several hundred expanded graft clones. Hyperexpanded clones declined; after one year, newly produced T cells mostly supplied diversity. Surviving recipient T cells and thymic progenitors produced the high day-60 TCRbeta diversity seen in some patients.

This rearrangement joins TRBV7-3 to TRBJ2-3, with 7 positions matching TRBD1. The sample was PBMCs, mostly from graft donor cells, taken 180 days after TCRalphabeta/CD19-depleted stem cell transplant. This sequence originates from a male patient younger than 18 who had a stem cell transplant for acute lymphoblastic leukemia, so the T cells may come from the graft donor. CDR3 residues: CASSLGQPGTDTQYF. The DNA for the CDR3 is TGTGCCAGCAGCTTGGGACAGCCTGGGACAGATACGCAGTATTTT.